The clone carrying this T cell receptor (beta chain) was seen just once. Its cognate antigen is unknown. 13 Jbeta primers and 60 Vbeta primers were used for the PCR. Under the authors' procedure: An analysis that came later counted tens of millions of unique TCR beta chains, approximately 12 million shared. Some clones are missing from TCRdb's copy, which holds only in-frame ones; the method was immunoSEQ multiplex PCR. The V and J calls and the clone size are those of that table, but D and trimming were determined from the DNA. Of some 110,000 clones in the sample, about 76% were seen once. The data were obtained in a study of cytomegalovirus exposure and HLA in healthy donors. Study results and caveats: Prior analysis indicated that the majority of TCR beta V segments exhibited productivity approximately 87% or approximately 30% of the time. When presence/absence was analysed, sequencing depth was taken to be roughly uniform across donors.

The CDR3 totals 14 residues. From germline, CDR1 is SNHLY and CDR2 FYNNEI. The V gene lost 6 bases and the J gene lost 7 bases, with 13 bases spanning the gap. Sequencing used PBMCs. The chain has TRBV2 and TRBJ1-6; D perhaps matches TRBD1 (6 bases). The TCR was taken from a man younger than 40 in good health and CMV-seropositive. The chain's CDR3 is CASSVTGKNSPLHF. The CDR3 DNA reads TGTGCCAGCAGCGTCACAGGGAAAAATTCACCCCTCCACTTT.